These T cell receptor beta chains were read from a single sample in a study of T-cell memory formation after mild COVID-19. TCRdb reprocessed the 5' RACE reads via MiXCR and lists one record per CDR3 protein. The sample contains about 340,000 distinct CDR3 sequences, around 15% of which appear only once. The sequenced sample consisted of PBMCs or a T cell subset sorted from them (not recorded which). These TCRs come from a man aged 18 to 29 who had mild COVID-19 (a few samples of this study predate the infection). Cell type and time point are not known. The CDR3 runs from the conserved cysteine through the conserved F or W. A D gene is named only where the DNA matches it firmly. Rows may omit the clone size; those that give it use once, few, many or a size class.

v_gene	d_gene	abundance	j_gene	CDR3nt	CDR3aa
TRBV20-1	-	-	TRBJ2-3	TGCAGTGCTAGACCAGCGGCTAGCACAGATACGCAGTATTTT	CSARPAASTDTQYF
TRBV20-1	-	many	TRBJ2-1	TGCAGTGCAACCCTAACCCGGGACGGTCTCAATGAGCAGTTCTTC	CSATLTRDGLNEQFF
TRBV20-1	TRBD1	-	TRBJ1-2	TGCAGTGCGCCGGACCTGACAGGGGTTGGCTACACCTTC	CSAPDLTGVGYTF
TRBV7-9	TRBD1	many	TRBJ2-7	TGTGCCAGCAGCTTGACAGGGGGCGACGAGCAGTACTTC	CASSLTGGDEQYF
TRBV20-1	-	few	TRBJ1-2	TGCAGTGGGGGGTCGGGGCTCTGGGACTATGGCTACACCTTC	CSGGSGLWDYGYTF
TRBV6-5	-	few	TRBJ1-6	TGTGCCAGCAGTTACTCTCCCACTGAGGGCTCACCCCTCCACTTT	CASSYSPTEGSPLHF
TRBV29-1	-	-	TRBJ2-3	TGCAGCGTTGACGGCACTAGCCCCCGGGGGGATACGCAGTATTTT	CSVDGTSPRGDTQYF
TRBV6-2/TRBV6-3	TRBD2	-	TRBJ2-5	TGTGCCAGCAGTGCCCGGACTAGCGGGGATAACCAAGAGACCCAGTACTTC	CASSARTSGDNQETQYF
TRBV18	-	many	TRBJ2-7	TGTGCCAGCTCACCAGCGAGTTACGAGCAGTACTTC	CASSPASYEQYF
TRBV5-1	TRBD2	-	TRBJ2-7	TGCGCCAGCAGCTTGGCCCCCGGACTAGCGGGGGGACCCGAGCAGTACTTC	CASSLAPGLAGGPEQYF
TRBV10-3	TRBD2	-	TRBJ2-3	TGTGCCATCAGCCCCGGGACTAGCGGGACGCAGTATTTT	CAISPGTSGTQYF
TRBV20-1	-	-	TRBJ2-1	TGCAGTGCTAGAGATCTGAGGTCCCCCAATGAGCAGTTCTTC	CSARDLRSPNEQFF
TRBV20-1	TRBD1	-	TRBJ1-2	TGCAGTGCTAGAGCCGAGGACAGGGACGATGGCTACACCTTC	CSARAEDRDDGYTF
TRBV11-2	-	-	TRBJ2-3	TGTGCCAGCCGGTATTACACAGATACGCAGTATTTT	CASRYYTDTQYF
TRBV6-6	-	-	TRBJ2-7	TGTGCCAGCAGTTTGAGAGGGAGGAACGAGCAGTACTTC	CASSLRGRNEQYF
TRBV28	TRBD2	few	TRBJ2-3	TGTGCCAGCAGAGGTAGCGGGGACGGTACGCAGTATTTT	CASRGSGDGTQYF
TRBV28	-	few	TRBJ2-3	TGTGCCAGCAGAAACAGGTTCAGCACAGATACGCAGTATTTT	CASRNRFSTDTQYF
TRBV4-3	-	few	TRBJ2-2	TGCGCCAGCACCCCACACAGGGAGGCCTTGAGGGCGACCGGGGAGCTGTTTTTT	CASTPHREALRATGELFF
TRBV7-2	-	many	TRBJ2-1	TGTGCCAGCAGCTTCAGGGTTTCGGGTCCTGAGCAGTTCTTC	CASSFRVSGPEQFF
TRBV12-3/TRBV12-4	-	-	TRBJ1-6	TGTGCCAGCAGCCCCTCCCGGACAGAGAATTCACCCCTCCACTTT	CASSPSRTENSPLHF
TRBV5-1	-	-	TRBJ1-1	TGCGCCAGCAGCTTGGTCGCGGGTATGAACACTGAAGCTTTCTTT	CASSLVAGMNTEAFF
TRBV24-1	-	few	TRBJ2-3	TGTGCCACCAGTGATGGCCGGCGGGGGCACGGGGGTACGCAGTATTTT	CATSDGRRGHGGTQYF
TRBV4-2	TRBD1	few	TRBJ2-5	TGTGCCAGCAGCCAAGATGGGACAGCGAACGCGGAGACCCAGTACTTC	CASSQDGTANAETQYF